This T cell receptor (beta chain) was recorded in a study of blood T cell repertoires in COVID-19. Study-wide context: COVID-19 samples from acute and convalescent phases originated in the United States, Italy and Spain. The analysed material was cDNA or gDNA that came from T cells, B-cell-depleted T cells, or PBMCs.

The CDR3 is 11 amino acids. Germline V gives CDR1 DFQATT, CDR2 SNEGSKA (reference sequence). V lost 5 bases to trimming and J lost 5 bases, with 9 bases between them. Enrolment of Seattle patients took place during active infection, and they were followed longitudinally. In the source study's methods: Estimation of nucleated cell counts relied on the amplification of reference gene primers. The method was immunoSEQ multiplex PCR; TCRdb's version includes in-frame clones alone and lacks a portion of them. V and J calls and clone size are as listed in that table; D and trimming were resolved from the DNA. This sample has 48,000 or so clones, with around 86% found just once.

This chain uses TRBV20-1 with TRBJ2-5, with TRBD2 as a possible D gene (5 bases). The receptor was isolated from a woman older than 75 with COVID-19, enrolled during active disease. Sequencing used peripheral blood. CDR3 coding DNA: TGCAGTGCTTTTTCGGGGGAGACCCAGTACTTC. Encoded protein: CSAFSGETQYF.